These 17 T cell receptor beta chains originate from one sample sequenced in a study of blood T cell repertoires in COVID-19. Repertoires were generated with immunoSEQ multiplex PCR, while TCRdb's copy carries only in-frame clones and drops some. The sample lists hundreds of thousands of clones, almost 90% seen once, with over 13% in the top ten. The specimen was PBMCs or T cells enriched from blood (not recorded which). The receptors come from a man under 40 who had been exposed to COVID-19.

The chain carries TRBV28 and TRBJ2-7, with a possible D match to TRBD2 (6 bases). V dropped 5 bases and J dropped 0 bases, with 14 bases sitting between them. The CDR3 is made up of 15 amino acids. The germline CDR1 and CDR2 sequences are MDHEN and SYDVKM. The CDR3 sequence: CASSLHSGFSYEQYF. For the CDR3, the DNA is TGTGCCAGCAGTCTTCATAGCGGATTCTCCTACGAGCAGTACTTC.

J is TRBJ2-2 and V is TRBV2; D perhaps matches TRBD2 (5 bases). There are 14 residues in the CDR3. The germline gives CDR1 SNHLY, CDR2 FYNNEI. V shed 8 bases and J shed 4 bases, with 14 bases lying between them. The CDR3 DNA sequence: TGTGCCAGCGGGCGGACTGTTAGCACCGGGGAGCTGTTTTTT. Amino acids: CASGRTVSTGELFF.

The chain employs TRBV2 and TRBJ1-2; D perhaps matches TRBD1 (6 bases). Germline-derived CDR1 and CDR2 are SNHLY and FYNNEI. The CDR3 extends over 14 amino acids. Between the trimmed V and J ends, which lost 5 bases and 2 bases, there was a span of 12 bases. CDR3 DNA sequence: TGTGCCAGCAGTTTCGGGACATCGAACTATGGCTACACCTTC. It specifies CASSFGTSNYGYTF.

The rearrangement uses TRBV7-2 and TRBJ2-7; weak D call: TRBD1 (5 bases). CDR3 length: 15 amino acids. Germline values: CDR1 SGHTA, CDR2 FQGNSA. Trimming removed 5 bases from V and 7 bases from J, with 21 bases in between. CDR3 in DNA: TGTGCCAGCAGCCTCAGACAGCTCTCTATGAGGGAGCAGTACTTC. Translation: CASSLRQLSMREQYF.

This sequence joins TRBV19 and TRBJ1-1; D is undetermined. This CDR3 region has 14 residues. Trimming pared 2 bases from V and 4 bases from J, leaving 11 bases between. Germline-derived CDR1 and CDR2 are LNHDA and SQIVND (reference sequence). Here the CDR3 reads CASSISGRGTEAFF. The CDR3 DNA reads TGTGCCAGTAGTATATCGGGGAGAGGCACTGAAGCTTTCTTT.

This chain joins TRBV13 and TRBJ1-1; the match to TRBD1 covers 8 bases. CDR1 is PRHDT and CDR2 is FYEKMQ in the germline V gene (reference sequence). The CDR3 consists of 14 residues. Germline trimming cut 6 bases from V and 5 bases from J; bases unmatched to any gene: 8. The CDR3 is CASSQDRGVTEAFF. The CDR3 DNA is TGTGCCAGCAGTCAAGACAGGGGAGTGACTGAAGCTTTCTTT.

The chain employs TRBV2 and TRBJ1-1, with 7 bases matching TRBD1. Germline loops: CDR1 SNHLY, CDR2 FYNNEI. J gave up 11 bases and V 3 bases, and 6 bases lay outside the gene matches. The CDR3 extends over 12 amino acids. The CDR3 protein is CASSDQGVSAFF. The CDR3 region has the DNA TGTGCCAGCAGTGACCAGGGGGTGAGCGCTTTCTTT.

V usage is TRBV7-9 and J usage is TRBJ2-7, with 7 bases matching TRBD1. The ends lost 0 bases at V and 2 bases at J; junction bases unmatched: 7. CDR3 length equals 16 residues. Germline assignment: CDR1 SEHNR and CDR2 FQNEAQ (reference sequence). The CDR3 loop is CASSLAAGTATYEQYF. CDR3 nucleotide sequence: TGTGCCAGCAGCTTAGCGGCCGGGACAGCAACCTACGAGCAGTACTTC.

The gene calls are TRBV6-6 and TRBJ2-7, with D perhaps matching TRBD1 (6 bases). CDR3 size: 14 residues. From germline, CDR1 is MNHNY and CDR2 SVGAGI (reference sequence). Between the trimmed V and J ends, which lost 5 bases and 4 bases, there was a span of 15 bases. CDR3 residues: CASSPPTGSYEQYF. CDR3 nucleotides: TGTGCCAGCAGTCCCCCCACAGGGTCTTACGAGCAGTACTTC.

CDR3 in amino acids: CASSLRQNYGYTF. The CDR3 DNA reads as TGTGCCAGCAGCTTAAGACAAAACTATGGCTACACCTTC. The gene calls are TRBV11-3 and TRBJ1-2, with D uncertain. This CDR3 is 13 amino acids long. Germline CDR1 and CDR2: SGHNT and YENEEA. V lost 2 bases and J 2 bases, leaving 6 bases between the germline ends.

V and J are TRBV7-3 and TRBJ2-3; D possibly corresponds to TRBD2 (6 bases). The CDR3 length is 16 residues. In germline, CDR1 is SGHTA, CDR2 FQGTGA. The V gene lost 5 bases and the J gene lost 0 bases, with 15 bases spanning the gap. As DNA, the CDR3 is TGTGCCAGCAGCACATTGGGCGGGGCGAGCACAGATACGCAGTATTTT. Translation gives CASSTLGGASTDTQYF.

This chain uses TRBV9 with TRBJ2-1; TRBD2 matches at 8 bases. CDR1 is SGDLS, CDR2 YYNGEE, per germline. The CDR3 totals 14 residues. After removal of 6 bases from V and 9 bases from J, the junction contained 11 bases not matched to a gene. The CDR3 spells CASNYGGDSGEQFF. CDR3 in DNA: TGTGCCAGCAATTACGGGGGGGATAGTGGTGAGCAGTTCTTC. The variable domain in full, with the rest retrieved from reference TRBV9 and TRBJ2-1, is DSGVTQTPKHLITATGQRVTLRCSPRSGDLSVYWYQQSLDQGLQFLIQYYNGEERAKGNILERFSAQQFPDLHSELNLSSLELGDSALYFCASNYGGDSGEQFFGPGTRLTVL.

The CDR3 bases are TGTGCCAGCTCACCGAGGACAGGGGTGGGATATGGCTACACCTTC. It specifies CASSPRTGVGYGYTF. V usage is TRBV18 and J usage is TRBJ1-2; 9 positions agree with TRBD1. Germline V gene sequence: CDR1 KGHSH, CDR2 LQKENI. J was trimmed by 5 bases and V by 3 bases; bases with no gene match: 7. The CDR3 is 15 amino acids.

The chain links TRBV7-9 to TRBJ1-1; no firm D call. CDR1 and CDR2 (germline): SEHNR, FQNEAQ (reference sequence). This CDR3 contains 14 residues. V was pared by 5 bases and J by 4 bases, with 14 bases between. The CDR3, as DNA: TGTGCCAGCAGCCCCCCCCGGGAGGGCACTGAAGCTTTCTTT. Translated: CASSPPREGTEAFF.

This CDR3 is CASRRLAGENIQYF. In DNA form, the CDR3 reads TGTGCCAGCAGACGACTAGCGGGGGAAAACATTCAGTACTTC. The chain joins TRBV6-5 to TRBJ2-4; 12 nucleotides line up with TRBD2. Per the germline V gene, CDR1 is MNHEY and CDR2 is SVGAGI. This CDR3 region has 14 residues. The J segment lost 5 bases and the V segment lost 6 bases, leaving 2 bases of the junction unmatched.

The chain has TRBV29-1 and TRBJ2-1; D unclear. The CDR3 length is 18 residues. CDR1 is SQVTM, CDR2 ANQGSEA, per germline. V lost 7 bases and J 6 bases, leaving 31 bases between the germline ends. The CDR3 nucleotides read TGCAGCGCACGCTACTCGTCAGAAGCGCGCCTCGGTAGCAATGAGCAGTTCTTC. This translates into CSARYSSEARLGSNEQFF.

The chain employs TRBV11-2 and TRBJ2-1; D possibly corresponds to TRBD2 (5 bases). Germline CDR1 SGHAT, CDR2 FQNNGV. Trimming pared 5 bases from V and 6 bases from J, leaving 8 bases between. There are 12 residues in the CDR3. The chain's CDR3 is CASSPAGNEQFF. The CDR3 coding sequence is TGTGCCAGCAGCCCCGCGGGCAATGAGCAGTTCTTC.